This T cell receptor beta chain was retrieved from a study of T cells after yellow fever vaccination. The sample holds many counts of this clonotype. UMIs and a universal primer site were added when TCR cDNA was made by 5'RACE template switching. One entry per CDR3 protein results from TCRdb running MiXCR on the 5' RACE reads. The profile shows fewer than 400,000 distinct CDR3 sequences, about 10% of them singletons. The CDR3 has 17 residues. Germline V gene data show CDR1 as LNHNV and CDR2 as YYDKDF (reference sequence). The V end was cut by 0 bases, the J end by 4 bases, with 16 bases between. The receptor comes from a man aged 18-30 years who received the YFV17D yellow fever vaccine. The sequences come from CD4+ T cells sorted from PBMCs, collected 45 days after the yellow fever booster vaccination. The genes are TRBV15 and TRBJ2-1, with D possibly called TRBD1 or TRBD2 (5 bases each). Written as DNA, the CDR3 is TGTGCCACCAGCAGAGACGCAGGGACCCAACCGTACAATGAGCAGTTCTTC. Protein: CATSRDAGTQPYNEQFF.